The clone carrying this T cell receptor beta chain was picked up many times. Its target is not known. The entry originates in a study of T-cell reconstitution after alpha-beta-depleted transplantation in children. Study-level findings and limits: T-cell numbers and diversity, one year after transplant, stemmed largely from T cells that were newly produced. TCRbeta diversity was high at day 60 in some patients (a result of surviving recipient T cells and thymic progenitors). There were reportedly several hundred expanded graft clones from which alpha-beta T cells came about two months after transplant.

V lost 6 bases and J lost 6; bases outside the gene matches: 12. In germline, CDR1 is SQVTM, CDR2 ANQGSEA. The CDR3 sequence is 15 residues long. The library targeted TCRbeta and was prepared with unique molecular identifiers. A single record per CDR3 protein comes from TCRdb applying MiXCR to the PCR reads. This sample has around 210,000 distinct CDR3 sequences, with approximately 6.3% found just once. The V call is TRBV29-1, the J call TRBJ2-1; 9 bases agree with TRBD1. The sequence was collected from a boy younger than 10 with acute lymphoblastic leukemia, due to receive a stem cell transplant. The material was PBMCs, obtained before TCRalphabeta/CD19-depleted stem cell transplant. As DNA, the CDR3 is TGCAGCGTCCCGTCCACAGGGGGCCCGGGCAATGAGCAGTTCTTC. Its protein is CSVPSTGGPGNEQFF.